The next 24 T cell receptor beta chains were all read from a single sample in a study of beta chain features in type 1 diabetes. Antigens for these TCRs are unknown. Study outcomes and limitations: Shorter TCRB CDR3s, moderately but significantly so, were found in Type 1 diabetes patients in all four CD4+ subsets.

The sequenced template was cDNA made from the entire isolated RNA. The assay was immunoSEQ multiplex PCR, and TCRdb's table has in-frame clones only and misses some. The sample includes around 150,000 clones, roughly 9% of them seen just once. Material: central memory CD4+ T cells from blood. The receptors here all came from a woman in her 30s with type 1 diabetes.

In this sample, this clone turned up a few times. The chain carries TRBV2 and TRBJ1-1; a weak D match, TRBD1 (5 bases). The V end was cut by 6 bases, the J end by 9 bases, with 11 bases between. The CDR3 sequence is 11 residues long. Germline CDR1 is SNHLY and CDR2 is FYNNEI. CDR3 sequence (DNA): TGTGCCAGCAGCTTGGACAATAAAGCTTTCTTT. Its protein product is CASSLDNKAFF.

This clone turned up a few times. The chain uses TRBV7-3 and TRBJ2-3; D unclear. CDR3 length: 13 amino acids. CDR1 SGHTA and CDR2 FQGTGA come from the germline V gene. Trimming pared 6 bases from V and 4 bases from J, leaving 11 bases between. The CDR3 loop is CASSFGVADTQYF. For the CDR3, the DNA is TGTGCCAGCAGTTTTGGAGTGGCAGATACGCAGTATTTT.

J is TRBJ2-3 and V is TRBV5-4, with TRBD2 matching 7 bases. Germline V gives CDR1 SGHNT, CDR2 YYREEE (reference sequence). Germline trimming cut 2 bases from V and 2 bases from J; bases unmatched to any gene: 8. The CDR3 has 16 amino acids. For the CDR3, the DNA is TGTGCCAGCAGCTTAAGACGAGCGGGAAACACAGATACGCAGTATTTT. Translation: CASSLRRAGNTDTQYF.

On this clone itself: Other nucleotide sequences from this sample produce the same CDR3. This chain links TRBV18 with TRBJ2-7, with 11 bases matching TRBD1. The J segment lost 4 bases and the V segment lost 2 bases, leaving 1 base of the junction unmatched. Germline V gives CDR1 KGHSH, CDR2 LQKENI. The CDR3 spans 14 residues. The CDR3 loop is CASSPRDRGYEQYF. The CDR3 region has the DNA TGTGCCAGCTCACCAAGGGACAGGGGGTACGAGCAGTACTTC.

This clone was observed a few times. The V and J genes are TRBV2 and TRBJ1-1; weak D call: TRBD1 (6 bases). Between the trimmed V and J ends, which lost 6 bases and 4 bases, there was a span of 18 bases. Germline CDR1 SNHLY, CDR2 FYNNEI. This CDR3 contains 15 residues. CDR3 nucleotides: TGTGCCAGCAGCTACAGGGCGGCGGCGGTCACTGAAGCTTTCTTT. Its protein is CASSYRAAAVTEAFF. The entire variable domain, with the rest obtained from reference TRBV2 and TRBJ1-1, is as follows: EPEVTQTPSHQVTQMGQEVILRCVPISNHLYFYWYRQILGQKVEFLVSFYNNEISEKSEIFDDQFSVERPDGSNFTLKIRSTKLEDSAMYFCASSYRAAAVTEAFFGQGTRLTVV.

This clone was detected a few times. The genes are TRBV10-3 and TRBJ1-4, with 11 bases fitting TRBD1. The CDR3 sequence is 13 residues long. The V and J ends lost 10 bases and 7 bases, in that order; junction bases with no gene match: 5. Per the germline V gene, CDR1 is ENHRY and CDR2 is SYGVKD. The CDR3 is CATGTGGSEKLFF. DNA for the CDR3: TGTGCCACCGGGACAGGGGGTAGTGAAAAACTGTTTTTT.

The CDR3 nucleotides are TGTGCCAGCAGTCGGGACAGGGCTACAGATACGCAGTATTTT. Amino acids: CASSRDRATDTQYF. V and J are TRBV2 and TRBJ2-3; 9 bases map to TRBD1. With 5 bases clipped from V and 3 bases from J, the junction kept 3 bases outside the gene matches. CDR1 and CDR2 from the germline V gene are SNHLY and FYNNEI. This CDR3 contains 14 residues. Drawing the rest from reference TRBV2 and TRBJ2-3, the complete variable domain is EPEVTQTPSHQVTQMGQEVILRCVPISNHLYFYWYRQILGQKVEFLVSFYNNEISEKSEIFDDQFSVERPDGSNFTLKIRSTKLEDSAMYFCASSRDRATDTQYFGPGTRLTVL.

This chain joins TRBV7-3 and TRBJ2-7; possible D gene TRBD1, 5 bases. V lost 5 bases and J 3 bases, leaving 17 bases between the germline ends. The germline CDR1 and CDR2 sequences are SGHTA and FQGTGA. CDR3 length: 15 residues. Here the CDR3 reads CASSPLRQTYYEQYF. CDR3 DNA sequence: TGTGCCAGCAGCCCCCTTAGACAGACTTACTACGAGCAGTACTTC. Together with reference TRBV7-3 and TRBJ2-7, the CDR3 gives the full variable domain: GAGVSQTPSNKVTEKGKYVELRCDPISGHTALYWYRQSLGQGPEFLIYFQGTGAADDSGLPNDRFFAVRPEGSVSTLKIQRTERGDSAVYLCASSPLRQTYYEQYFGPGTRLTVT.

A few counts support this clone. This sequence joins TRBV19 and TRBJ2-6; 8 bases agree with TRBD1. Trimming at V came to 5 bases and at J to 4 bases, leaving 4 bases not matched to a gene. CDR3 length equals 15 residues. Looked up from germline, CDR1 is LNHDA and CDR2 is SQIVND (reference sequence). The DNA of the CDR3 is TGTGCCAGTAGTGTGACAGGGGACGGGGCCAACGTCCTGACTTTC. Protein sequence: CASSVTGDGANVLTF.

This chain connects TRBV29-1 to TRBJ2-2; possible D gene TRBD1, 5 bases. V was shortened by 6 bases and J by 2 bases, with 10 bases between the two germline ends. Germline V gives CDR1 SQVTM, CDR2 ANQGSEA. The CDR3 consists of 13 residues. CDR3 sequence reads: CSVDKRNTGELFF. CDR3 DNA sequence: TGCAGCGTGGACAAAAGAAACACCGGGGAGCTGTTTTTT.

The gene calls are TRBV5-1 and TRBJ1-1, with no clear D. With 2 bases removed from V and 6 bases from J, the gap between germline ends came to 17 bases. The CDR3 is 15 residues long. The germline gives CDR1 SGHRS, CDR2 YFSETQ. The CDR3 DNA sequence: TGCGCCAGCAGCTTACGCGCCACAGCGGACGCTGAAGCTTTCTTT. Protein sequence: CASSLRATADAEAFF.

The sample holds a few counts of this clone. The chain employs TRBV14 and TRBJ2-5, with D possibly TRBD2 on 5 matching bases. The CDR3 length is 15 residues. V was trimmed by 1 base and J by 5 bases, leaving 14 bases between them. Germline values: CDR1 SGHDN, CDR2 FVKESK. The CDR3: CASSQVGLALETQYF. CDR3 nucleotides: TGTGCCAGCAGCCAAGTTGGCCTAGCATTGGAGACCCAGTACTTC.

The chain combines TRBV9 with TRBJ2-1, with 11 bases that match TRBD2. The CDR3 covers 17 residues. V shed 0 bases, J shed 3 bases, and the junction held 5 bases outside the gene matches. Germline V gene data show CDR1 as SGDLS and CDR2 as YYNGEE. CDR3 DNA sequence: TGTGCCAGCAGCGTAGCCGGGGGACTAGCGGACTACAATGAGCAGTTCTTC. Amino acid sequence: CASSVAGGLADYNEQFF.

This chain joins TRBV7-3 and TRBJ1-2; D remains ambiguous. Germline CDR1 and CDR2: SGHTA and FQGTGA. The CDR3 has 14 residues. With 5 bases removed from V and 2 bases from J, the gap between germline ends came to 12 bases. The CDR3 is CASSPSSLNYGYTF. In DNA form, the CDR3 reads TGTGCCAGCAGCCCCAGTTCCCTGAACTATGGCTACACCTTC.

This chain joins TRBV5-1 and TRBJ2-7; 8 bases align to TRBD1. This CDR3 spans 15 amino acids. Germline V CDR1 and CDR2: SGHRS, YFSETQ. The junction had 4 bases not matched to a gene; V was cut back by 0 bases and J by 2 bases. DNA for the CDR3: TGCGCCAGCAGCTTGGGCCGGACAGGGCCCTACGAGCAGTACTTC. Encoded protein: CASSLGRTGPYEQYF.

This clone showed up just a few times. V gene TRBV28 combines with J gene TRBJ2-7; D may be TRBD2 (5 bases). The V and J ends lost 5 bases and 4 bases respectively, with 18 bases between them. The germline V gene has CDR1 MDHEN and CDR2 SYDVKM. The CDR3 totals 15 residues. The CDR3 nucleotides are TGTGCCAGCAGTCCTCCCAGCGGCGGGCAATACGAGCAGTACTTC. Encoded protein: CASSPPSGGQYEQYF.

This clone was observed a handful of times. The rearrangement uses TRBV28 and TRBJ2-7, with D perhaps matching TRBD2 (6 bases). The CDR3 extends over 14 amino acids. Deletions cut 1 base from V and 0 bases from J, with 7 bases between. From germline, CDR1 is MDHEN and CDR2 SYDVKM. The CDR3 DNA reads TGTGCCAGCAGTTTATTCGGGGGCTCCTACGAGCAGTACTTC. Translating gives CASSLFGGSYEQYF.

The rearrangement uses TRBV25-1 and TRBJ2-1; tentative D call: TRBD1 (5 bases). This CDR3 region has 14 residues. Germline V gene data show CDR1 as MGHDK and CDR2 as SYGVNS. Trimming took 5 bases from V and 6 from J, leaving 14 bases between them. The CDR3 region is CASSSSGALNEQFF. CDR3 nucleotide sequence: TGTGCCAGCAGTTCAAGTGGGGCCCTCAATGAGCAGTTCTTC.

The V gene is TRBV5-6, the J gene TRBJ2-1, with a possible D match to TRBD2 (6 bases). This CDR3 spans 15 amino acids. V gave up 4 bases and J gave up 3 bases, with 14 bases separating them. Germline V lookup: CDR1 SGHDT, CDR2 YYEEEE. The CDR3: CASSHTGAIYNEQFF. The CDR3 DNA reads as TGTGCCAGCAGCCATACGGGAGCCATCTACAATGAGCAGTTCTTC.

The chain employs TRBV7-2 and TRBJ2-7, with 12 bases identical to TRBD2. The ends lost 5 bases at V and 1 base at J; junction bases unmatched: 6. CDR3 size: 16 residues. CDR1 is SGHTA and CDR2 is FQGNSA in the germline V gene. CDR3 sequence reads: CASSRGLAGDSYEQYF. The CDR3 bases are TGTGCCAGCAGCCGGGGACTAGCGGGCGATTCCTACGAGCAGTACTTC.

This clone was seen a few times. CDR3 DNA sequence: TGTGCCAGCAGCCGGCAGGAAGAGCAGTTTAACTATGGCTACACCTTC. Encoded protein: CASSRQEEQFNYGYTF. The chain has TRBV4-2 and TRBJ1-2; the D is unclear. This CDR3 contains 16 residues. Deletions cut 4 bases from V and 1 base from J, with 16 bases between. Germline assignment: CDR1 LGHNA and CDR2 YNFKEQ.

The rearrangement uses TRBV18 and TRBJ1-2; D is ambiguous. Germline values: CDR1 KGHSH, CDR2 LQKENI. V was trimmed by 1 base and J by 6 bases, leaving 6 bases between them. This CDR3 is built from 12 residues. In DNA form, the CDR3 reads TGTGCCAGCTCACCACAGGAGAATGGCTACACCTTC. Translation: CASSPQENGYTF.

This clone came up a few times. The CDR3 here is CASSRGSENEQFF. The CDR3 nucleotides read TGTGCCAGTAGTCGCGGGTCAGAGAATGAGCAGTTCTTC. This sequence joins TRBV19 and TRBJ2-1; TRBD2 might be the D (5 bases). The V gene lost 5 bases and the J gene lost 7 bases, with 12 bases spanning the gap. Per the germline V gene, CDR1 is LNHDA and CDR2 is SQIVND (reference sequence). The CDR3 consists of 13 residues.

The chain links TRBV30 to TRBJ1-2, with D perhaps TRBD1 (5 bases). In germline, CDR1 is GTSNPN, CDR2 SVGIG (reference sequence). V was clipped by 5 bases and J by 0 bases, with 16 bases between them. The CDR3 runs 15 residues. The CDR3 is CAWRREQVANYGYTF. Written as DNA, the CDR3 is TGTGCCTGGCGAAGAGAACAGGTAGCTAACTATGGCTACACCTTC.